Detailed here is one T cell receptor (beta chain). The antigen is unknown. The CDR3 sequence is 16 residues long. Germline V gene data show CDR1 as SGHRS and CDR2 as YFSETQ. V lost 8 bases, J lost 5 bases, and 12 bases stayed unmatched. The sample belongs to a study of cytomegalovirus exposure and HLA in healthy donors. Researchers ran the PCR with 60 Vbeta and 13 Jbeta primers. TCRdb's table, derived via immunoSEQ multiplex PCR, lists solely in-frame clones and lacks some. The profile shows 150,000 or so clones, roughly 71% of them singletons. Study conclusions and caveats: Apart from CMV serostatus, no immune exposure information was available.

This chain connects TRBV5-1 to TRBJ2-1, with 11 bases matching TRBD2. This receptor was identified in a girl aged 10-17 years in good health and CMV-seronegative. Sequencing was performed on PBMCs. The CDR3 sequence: CASLPGPSGGHNEQFF. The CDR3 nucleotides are TGCGCCAGTCTCCCCGGACCTAGCGGGGGGCACAATGAGCAGTTCTTC.